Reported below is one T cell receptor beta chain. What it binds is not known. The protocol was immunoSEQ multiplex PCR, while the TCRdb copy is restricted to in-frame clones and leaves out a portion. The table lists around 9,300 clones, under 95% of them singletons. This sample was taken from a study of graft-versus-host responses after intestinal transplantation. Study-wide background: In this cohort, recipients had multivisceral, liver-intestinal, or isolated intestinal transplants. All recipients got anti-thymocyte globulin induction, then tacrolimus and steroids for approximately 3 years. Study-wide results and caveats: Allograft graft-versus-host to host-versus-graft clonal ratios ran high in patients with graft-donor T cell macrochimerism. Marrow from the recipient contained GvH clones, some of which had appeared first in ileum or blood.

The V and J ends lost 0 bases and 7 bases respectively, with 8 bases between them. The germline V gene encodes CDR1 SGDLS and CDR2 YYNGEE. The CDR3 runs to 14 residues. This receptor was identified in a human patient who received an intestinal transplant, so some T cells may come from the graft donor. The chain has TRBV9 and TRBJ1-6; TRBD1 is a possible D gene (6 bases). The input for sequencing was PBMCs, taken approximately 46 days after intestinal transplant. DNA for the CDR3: TGTGCCAGCAGCGTAGGAGGGGGAAATTCACCCCTCCACTTT. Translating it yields CASSVGGGNSPLHF.